Presented here are 17 T cell receptor beta chains from one specimen sequenced in a study of T cell responses to AZD1222 COVID-19 vaccine. Sequencing used immunoSEQ multiplex PCR; TCRdb keeps in-frame clones, though not all of them. The sample has over 140,000 clones, roughly 92% seen once; the top ten hold approximately 4.7%. The sample was peripheral blood, taken on day 0 of AZD1222 vaccination. The receptors were gathered from an adult in good health.

The V and J genes are TRBV5-6 and TRBJ1-2; D not resolved. V was cut by 3 bases and J by 3 bases, with 12 bases left in between. The CDR3 spans 14 residues. The germline gives CDR1 SGHDT, CDR2 YYEEEE. DNA for the CDR3: TGTGCCAGCAGCTACTTGGTCGGTGACTATGGCTACACCTTC. Encoded protein: CASSYLVGDYGYTF.

The rearrangement links TRBV27 to TRBJ1-4; D not resolved. The CDR3 contains 14 residues. V lost 3 bases to trimming and J lost 8 bases, with 13 bases between them. The germline V gene has CDR1 MNHEY and CDR2 SMNVEV (reference sequence). The CDR3 DNA is TGTGCCAGCAGTTTGATCGGAAGTGGGGAAAAACTGTTTTTT. Its translation is CASSLIGSGEKLFF. Drawing the rest from reference TRBV27 and TRBJ1-4, the complete variable domain is EAQVTQNPRYLITVTGKKLTVTCSQNMNHEYMSWYRQDPGLGLRQIYYSMNVEVTDKGDVPEGYKVSRKEKRNFPLILESPSPNQTSLYFCASSLIGSGEKLFFGSGTQLSVL.

The genes are TRBV6-6 and TRBJ2-7; 9 bases line up with TRBD2. CDR1 is MNHNY and CDR2 is SVGAGI in the germline V gene (reference sequence). The J segment lost 2 bases and the V segment lost 4 bases, leaving 9 bases of the junction unmatched. There are 16 residues in the CDR3. DNA of the CDR3: TGTGCCAGCAGTTCGTCTCGACTAGCGGAGACCTACGAGCAGTACTTC. Translated, it gives CASSSSRLAETYEQYF.

This clone is a singleton in its sample. The chain employs TRBV12-5 and TRBJ1-1; no reliable D call. This CDR3 has 16 amino acids. The V gene's germline CDR1 is LGHNT and CDR2 FRNRAP. Trimming shortened V by 0 bases and J by 0 bases, and 11 bases separated the two germline ends. CDR3: CASGLVLYGVNTEAFF. The CDR3 DNA reads as TGTGCTAGTGGTTTGGTACTTTATGGGGTGAACACTGAAGCTTTCTTT.

The chain recombines TRBV27 with TRBJ2-5; D may correspond to TRBD1 or TRBD2 (5 bases each). Trimming took 4 bases from V and 4 from J, leaving 22 bases between them. Looked up from germline, CDR1 is MNHEY and CDR2 is SMNVEV (reference sequence). This CDR3 spans 17 amino acids. CDR3 nucleotides: TGTGCCAGCAGTTCTAGCCGGGACCTCTCCGAGGGAGAGACCCAGTACTTC. Translation gives CASSSSRDLSEGETQYF.

The chain uses TRBV6-5 and TRBJ2-1; the D call may be TRBD1 or TRBD2 (5 bases each). The CDR3 consists of 14 residues. Germline values: CDR1 MNHEY, CDR2 SVGAGI. The V end was cut by 0 bases, the J end by 8 bases, with 11 bases between. CDR3 sequence reads: CASSYSNGDDEQFF. The CDR3 nucleotides read TGTGCCAGCAGTTACTCGAATGGGGACGATGAGCAGTTCTTC.

This chain uses TRBV27 with TRBJ2-6; no firm D call. CDR1 and CDR2 (germline): MNHEY, SMNVEV (reference sequence). The CDR3 covers 13 residues. V was pared by 3 bases and J by 4 bases, with 4 bases between. The CDR3 spells CASSFSGANVLTF. CDR3 DNA sequence: TGTGCCAGCAGTTTCTCAGGGGCCAACGTCCTGACTTTC.

The rearrangement links TRBV18 to TRBJ2-3; D remains ambiguous. V was shortened by 3 bases and J by 0 bases, with 7 bases between the two germline ends. The CDR3 extends over 14 amino acids. The germline V gene has CDR1 KGHSH and CDR2 LQKENI. CDR3 loop: CASSPLGSTDTQYF. CDR3 nucleotides: TGTGCCAGCTCACCTCTCGGCAGCACAGATACGCAGTATTTT.

The CDR3 coding sequence is TGCGCCAGCAGTATCTTGGGTATGGACCTAACGAACACTGAAGCTTTCTTT. It encodes CASSILGMDLTNTEAFF. The chain joins TRBV5-1 to TRBJ1-1; no clear D gene. Germline V lookup: CDR1 SGHRS, CDR2 YFSETQ. CDR3 length: 17 amino acids. V lost 5 bases, J lost 1 base, and 21 bases lay in between.

This clone was seen only once. The gene calls are TRBV2 and TRBJ2-2; D is possibly TRBD1 (6 bases). This CDR3 region has 13 residues. The V end was cut by 5 bases, the J end by 5 bases, with 9 bases between. The germline V gene encodes CDR1 SNHLY and CDR2 FYNNEI. The CDR3 region is CASSSQGTGELFF. DNA of the CDR3: TGTGCCAGCAGTTCGCAGGGGACCGGGGAGCTGTTTTTT. Supplemented by reference TRBV2 and TRBJ2-2, the full variable domain reads EPEVTQTPSHQVTQMGQEVILRCVPISNHLYFYWYRQILGQKVEFLVSFYNNEISEKSEIFDDQFSVERPDGSNFTLKIRSTKLEDSAMYFCASSSQGTGELFFGEGSRLTVL.

V is TRBV5-1 and J is TRBJ2-7, with a possible D match to TRBD1 (6 bases). Germline V CDR1 and CDR2: SGHRS, YFSETQ. V dropped 2 bases and J dropped 6 bases, with 18 bases sitting between them. The CDR3 runs to 15 residues. CDR3 nucleotides: TGCGCCAGCAGCTTAGGACAGCCAGTGGGGGCCGAGCAGTACTTC. Amino acid sequence: CASSLGQPVGAEQYF.

This chain's CDR3 is CASSLGGKTDTQYF. Written as DNA, the CDR3 is TGTGCCAGCAGTTTAGGGGGAAAAACAGATACGCAGTATTTT. The chain is built from TRBV28 and TRBJ2-3, with D perhaps being TRBD1 or TRBD2 (5 bases each). V shed 2 bases and J shed 3 bases, with 9 bases lying between them. Germline lookup yields CDR1 MDHEN and CDR2 SYDVKM. CDR3 size: 14 residues.

The CDR3 DNA reads as TGTGCCAGCAGCTTGGTCCAGGGTACTGGTAATGAGCAGTTCTTC. It yields the protein CASSLVQGTGNEQFF. The V call is TRBV5-4, the J call TRBJ2-1; tentatively, D is TRBD1 (5 bases). Trimming removed 0 bases from V and 7 bases from J, with 14 bases in between. Germline V gene lookup returns CDR1 SGHNT and CDR2 YYREEE (reference sequence). This CDR3 comprises 15 residues.

The CDR3 sequence: CASSLYLLLGGYTF. The CDR3 bases are TGTGCCAGCAGCTTGTACCTGCTGCTTGGGGGCTACACCTTC. The chain links TRBV5-5 to TRBJ1-2; D not certain. The CDR3 covers 14 residues. Germline values: CDR1 SGHKS, CDR2 YYEKEE (reference sequence). Trimming removed 1 base from V and 8 bases from J, with 15 bases in between. Filled out from reference TRBV5-5 and TRBJ1-2, the complete variable domain reads DAGVTQSPTHLIKTRGQQVTLRCSPISGHKSVSWYQQVLGQGPQFIFQYYEKEERGRGNFPDRFSARQFPNYSSELNVNALLLGDSALYLCASSLYLLLGGYTFGSGTRLTVV.

The CDR3 protein is CASSWKGSSYEQYF. The CDR3 nucleotides are TGTGCCAGCAGTTGGAAGGGAAGCTCCTACGAGCAGTACTTC. The V gene is TRBV27, the J gene TRBJ2-7; D gene uncertain. This CDR3 region has 14 residues. Per the germline V gene, CDR1 is MNHEY and CDR2 is SMNVEV (reference sequence). Trimming removed 4 bases from V and 0 bases from J, with 10 bases in between.

The chain employs TRBV18 and TRBJ1-1; possibly TRBD1 for D (6 bases). The V gene's germline CDR1 is KGHSH and CDR2 LQKENI. This CDR3 contains 14 residues. Trimming took off 3 bases at V and 4 bases at J, with 12 bases between the two ends. CDR3 sequence: CASSPAGGATEAFF. In DNA, the CDR3 is TGTGCCAGCTCACCCGCGGGGGGCGCCACTGAAGCTTTCTTT.

V is TRBV6-5 and J is TRBJ2-1, with TRBD2 as a possible D gene (6 bases). Trimming removed 8 bases at V and 7 bases at J, with 12 bases between. CDR1 and CDR2 (germline): MNHEY, SVGAGI. This CDR3 is built from 12 residues. This chain's CDR3 is CASGGIGNEQFF. As DNA, the CDR3 is TGTGCCAGCGGCGGGATTGGTAATGAGCAGTTCTTC.